The 29 T cell receptor beta chains below were found in one sample sequenced in a study of T cell responses to AZD1222 COVID-19 vaccine (dated by TCRdb to about 2021). The meaning of the sample's time point label: baseline before first vaccination. Library method: the immunoSEQ multiplex PCR assay. TCRdb holds this immuneACCESS table with in-frame rearrangements only. Some clones are missing; in checked studies, unresolved V genes explain under half, and the rest has no known cause. Within this sample are about 120,000 clones, with roughly 90% of them counted one time only. Roughly 3.5% of the sample comes from the top ten. The source was peripheral blood, collected on day 0 of AZD1222 vaccination. These receptors were taken from an adult in good health.

This clone was recorded a few times. The rearrangement links TRBV27 to TRBJ1-1; maybe TRBD1 (5 bases). The CDR3 extends over 14 amino acids. CDR1 and CDR2 (germline): MNHEY, SMNVEV (reference sequence). V lost 2 bases, J lost 4 bases, and 11 bases lay in between. Written as DNA, the CDR3 is TGTGCCAGCAGTTTACTGCCAGGGTTCACTGAAGCTTTCTTT. Translating it yields CASSLLPGFTEAFF.

This chain connects TRBV12-5 to TRBJ1-1; 7 positions match TRBD1. V dropped 4 bases and J dropped 4; count of bases not matched to a gene: 6. Germline assignment: CDR1 LGHNT and CDR2 FRNRAP. The CDR3 is 14 residues long. The CDR3 nucleotides are TGTGCTAGTGGTTACCAGGGGGGATTCACTGAAGCTTTCTTT. Translation gives CASGYQGGFTEAFF.

V usage is TRBV6-5 and J usage is TRBJ1-1; no reliable D call. Germline CDR1 and CDR2: MNHEY and SVGAGI. The ends were cut back, 7 bases at V and 1 base at J, with 10 bases in the middle. The CDR3 has 13 residues. The CDR3 coding sequence is TGTGCCAGCACCCCTGCACCGAACACTGAAGCTTTCTTT. The encoded protein is CASTPAPNTEAFF.

The chain links TRBV7-9 to TRBJ1-5; TRBD1 aligns across 7 bases. The CDR3 has 16 residues. V lost 1 base, J lost 1 base, and 4 bases stayed unmatched. Germline values: CDR1 SEHNR, CDR2 FQNEAQ (reference sequence). CDR3 nucleotides: TGTGCCAGCAGCTTAGACAGGGGTACGAGCAATCAGCCCCAGCATTTT. The encoded protein is CASSLDRGTSNQPQHF.

The CDR3 loop reads CASSLVNEETQYF. DNA for the CDR3: TGTGCCAGCAGCTTGGTTAACGAAGAGACCCAGTACTTC. The V gene is TRBV5-4, the J gene TRBJ2-5; D not certain. The CDR3 runs to 13 residues. Germline loops: CDR1 SGHNT, CDR2 YYREEE (reference sequence). Trimming shortened V by 0 bases and J by 3 bases, and 6 bases separated the two germline ends.

The chain employs TRBV2 and TRBJ2-1; 7 bases are a match to TRBD1. CDR1 and CDR2 from the germline V gene are SNHLY and FYNNEI. V was pared by 6 bases and J by 13 bases, with 6 bases of the junction left unmatched. The CDR3 loop spans 11 amino acids. The CDR3 sequence: CASSETGRQFF. CDR3 sequence (DNA): TGTGCCAGCAGCGAGACAGGGCGACAGTTCTTC.

This chain joins TRBV9 and TRBJ1-4, with TRBD1 matching 8 bases. With 0 bases clipped from V and 6 bases from J, the junction kept 4 bases outside the gene matches. This CDR3 has 15 amino acids. CDR1 is SGDLS and CDR2 is YYNGEE in the germline V gene. The DNA for the CDR3 is TGTGCCAGCAGCGTAGGTCAGGGGGCGGATGAAAAACTGTTTTTT. Protein: CASSVGQGADEKLFF.

The gene calls are TRBV7-2 and TRBJ2-5; 7 bases line up with TRBD1. Germline-derived CDR1 and CDR2 are SGHTA and FQGNSA. The V segment lost 2 bases and the J segment 5 bases; nucleotides outside the gene matches: 8. The CDR3 sequence is 15 residues long. CDR3 nucleotides: TGTGCCAGCAGCTTAAGGGCAGGGGGACCGGAGACCCAGTACTTC. This codes for CASSLRAGGPETQYF.

CDR3 DNA sequence: TGTGCCAGCAGTGGTGGACAGGGGAGAACAGATACGCAGTATTTT. This codes for CASSGGQGRTDTQYF. The chain carries TRBV2 and TRBJ2-3; 9 nucleotides align to TRBD1. CDR1 and CDR2 (germline): SNHLY, FYNNEI. The V gene end was trimmed by 4 bases and the J gene end by 3 bases; junction bases not matched to a gene: 5. This CDR3 has 15 residues.

The gene calls are TRBV5-8 and TRBJ1-4; 10 nucleotides agree with TRBD1. V gave up 0 bases and J gave up 6 bases; unmatched junction bases: 2. Germline V gene data show CDR1 as SGHTS and CDR2 as YDEGEE. This CDR3 has 15 residues. In DNA, the CDR3 is TGTGCCAGCAGCTTGGGGGGGACAGGGGATGAAAAACTGTTTTTT. Encoded protein: CASSLGGTGDEKLFF.

The CDR3 coding sequence is TGCAGCGGCTGGAGGGGGGAGCAGTTCTTC. This encodes CSGWRGEQFF. V is TRBV29-1 and J is TRBJ2-1; D tentatively reads TRBD1 or TRBD2 (6 bases each). The CDR3 loop spans 10 amino acids. With 7 bases removed from V and 10 bases from J, the gap between germline ends came to 11 bases. CDR1 and CDR2 from the germline V gene are SQVTM and ANQGSEA.

The chain is built from TRBV10-1 and TRBJ2-3; weak D call: TRBD2 (6 bases). Germline V lookup: CDR1 WNHNN, CDR2 SYGVQD (reference sequence). The CDR3 extends over 14 amino acids. Deletions cut 0 bases from V and 7 bases from J, with 11 bases between. The chain's CDR3 is CASSESLLANTQYF. In nucleotides, the CDR3 is TGCGCCAGCAGTGAGTCGCTACTAGCAAATACGCAGTATTTT.

V is TRBV28 and J is TRBJ2-3, with 11 bases identical to TRBD1. Trimming took 11 bases from V and 2 from J; bases not matched to a gene: 0. The CDR3 has 12 amino acids. CDR1 and CDR2 from the germline V gene are MDHEN and SYDVKM. As DNA, the CDR3 is TGTGCCGGACAGGGGGCCACAGATACGCAGTATTTT. It codes for CAGQGATDTQYF.

This chain uses TRBV11-2 with TRBJ2-7, with D hard to call. Deletions cut 1 base from V and 11 bases from J, with 12 bases between. This CDR3 is 12 amino acids long. Germline V lookup: CDR1 SGHAT, CDR2 FQNNGV. Here the CDR3 reads CASSLGGPPEYF. In DNA form, the CDR3 reads TGTGCCAGCAGCTTAGGAGGACCGCCAGAGTACTTC. The full variable domain, completed using reference TRBV11-2 and TRBJ2-7, is EAGVAQSPRYKIIEKRQSVAFWCNPISGHATLYWYQQILGQGPKLLIQFQNNGVVDDSQLPKDRFSAERLKGVDSTLKIQPAKLEDSAVYLCASSLGGPPEYFGPGTRLTVT.

CDR3 nucleotide sequence: TGTGCCAGCAGCCCTTGGGGCAGGGACAACGAGCAGTACTTC. Translation: CASSPWGRDNEQYF. V usage is TRBV7-9 and J usage is TRBJ2-7; weak D call: TRBD1 (6 bases). Trimming shortened V by 5 bases and J by 5 bases, and 16 bases separated the two germline ends. The germline V gene has CDR1 SEHNR and CDR2 FQNEAQ (reference sequence). The CDR3 spans 14 residues.

The chain joins TRBV12-5 to TRBJ2-1; possibly TRBD2 for D (6 bases). V lost 5 bases to trimming and J lost 4 bases, with 12 bases between them. Germline CDR1 and CDR2: LGHNT and FRNRAP. This CDR3 contains 14 residues. The CDR3 spells CASGPPGEYNEQFF. In DNA, the CDR3 is TGTGCTAGTGGTCCCCCGGGGGAGTACAATGAGCAGTTCTTC.

This sequence joins TRBV19 and TRBJ2-1; 15 bases agree with TRBD2. CDR1 is LNHDA and CDR2 is SQIVND in the germline V gene (reference sequence). The CDR3 sequence is 13 residues long. The trim removed 10 bases at V and 9 bases at J, leaving 4 bases unmatched. Written as DNA, the CDR3 is TGTGCCATCGGACTAGCGGGGGGGTTTGAGCAGTTCTTC. This codes for CAIGLAGGFEQFF.

This chain uses TRBV2 with TRBJ2-3; 9 nucleotides agree with TRBD2. Germline CDR1 reads SNHLY; CDR2 reads FYNNEI. V dropped 8 bases and J dropped 2; count of bases not matched to a gene: 8. This CDR3 spans 15 amino acids. This CDR3 reads CASGGLAGFTDTQYF. The CDR3 DNA is TGTGCCAGCGGGGGGCTAGCGGGATTCACAGATACGCAGTATTTT.

V usage is TRBV27 and J usage is TRBJ1-1; D is ambiguous. CDR1 and CDR2 (germline): MNHEY, SMNVEV (reference sequence). V shed 4 bases and J shed 2 bases, with 11 bases lying between them. This CDR3 comprises 14 residues. The CDR3 reads CASSSEAENTEAFF. For the CDR3, the DNA is TGTGCCAGCAGTTCTGAGGCGGAAAACACTGAAGCTTTCTTT.

Concerning this clone itself: The junction differs from germline at one of its ends, possibly a read error. J is TRBJ1-1 and V is TRBV7-7; D unclear. This CDR3 has 13 amino acids. Germline loops: CDR1 SSHAT, CDR2 FNYEAQ (reference sequence). The DNA of the CDR3 is TGTGCTAGCAGCCGGACGGAGAGTACTGAAGCTTTCTTT. The encoded protein is CASSRTESTEAFF.

The genes are TRBV7-6 and TRBJ1-5; TRBD1 matches at 7 bases. J gave up 5 bases and V 1 base, and 5 bases lay outside the gene matches. The CDR3 loop spans 15 amino acids. Germline CDR1 SGHVS, CDR2 FNYEAQ. Here the CDR3 DNA reads TGTGCCAGCAGCTTAGGAGGGGGCACGGATCAGCCCCAGCATTTT. As protein: CASSLGGGTDQPQHF. Based on the CDR3 plus reference TRBV7-6 and TRBJ1-5, the full variable domain is GAGVSQSPRYKVTKRGQDVALRCDPISGHVSLYWYRQALGQGPEFLTYFNYEAQQDKSGLPNDRFSAERPEGSISTLTIQRTEQRDSAMYRCASSLGGGTDQPQHFGDGTRLSIL.

This rearrangement joins TRBV7-8 to TRBJ2-7; D is unclear. This CDR3 is 15 amino acids long. The V end lost 5 bases, the J end lost 7 bases, and 21 bases lay between the germline ends. Germline lookup yields CDR1 SGHVS and CDR2 FQNEAQ. Here the CDR3 reads CASSPRVPPLGEQYF. DNA for the CDR3: TGTGCCAGCAGCCCCCGGGTCCCACCTTTGGGGGAGCAGTACTTC.

CDR3 DNA: TGTGCCAGCAGCCAAGCTTGGGGCGGCACTGAAGCTTTCTTT. Translated: CASSQAWGGTEAFF. The V gene is TRBV4-2, the J gene TRBJ1-1, with a weak D call TRBD1 (5 bases). V lost 1 base to trimming and J lost 4 bases, with 10 bases between them. CDR1 is LGHNA and CDR2 is YNFKEQ in the germline V gene. The CDR3 runs to 14 residues.

V is TRBV7-2 and J is TRBJ1-1; D is unclear. The ends were cut back, 8 bases at V and 0 bases at J, with 13 bases in the middle. This CDR3 is 14 amino acids long. CDR1 and CDR2 (germline): SGHTA, FQGNSA. CDR3 in amino acids: CASLPTALNTEAFF. The CDR3 DNA sequence: TGTGCCAGCCTTCCGACCGCTTTGAACACTGAAGCTTTCTTT. The full variable domain, with the rest looked up from reference TRBV7-2 and TRBJ1-1, is GAGVSQSPSNKVTEKGKDVELRCDPISGHTALYWYRQSLGQGLEFLIYFQGNSAPDKSGLPSDRFSAERTGGSVSTLTIQRTQQEDSAVYLCASLPTALNTEAFFGQGTRLTVV.

The V gene is TRBV12-3 or TRBV12-4, the J gene TRBJ2-1, with D maybe TRBD1 (5 bases). The CDR3 runs 11 residues. V shed 3 bases and J shed 8 bases, with 5 bases lying between them. The CDR3: CASSFRDEQFF. Written as DNA, the CDR3 is TGTGCCAGCAGTTTCAGGGATGAGCAGTTCTTC.

The J gene is TRBJ2-1, the V gene TRBV11-3; the D gene is possibly TRBD1 (6 bases). The germline gives CDR1 SGHNT, CDR2 YENEEA. There are 14 residues in the CDR3. V lost 5 bases and J lost 7, with 15 bases in between. This CDR3 is CASSPGTPDNEQFF. The CDR3 nucleotides are TGTGCCAGCAGCCCCGGGACACCCGATAATGAGCAGTTCTTC.

J is TRBJ1-4 and V is TRBV9; no firm D call. The V end lost 0 bases, the J end lost 5 bases, and 23 bases lay between the germline ends. CDR1 and CDR2 (germline): SGDLS, YYNGEE. The CDR3 runs to 19 residues. The CDR3: CASSVAQRWVMERNEKLFF. The CDR3 region has the DNA TGTGCCAGCAGCGTAGCTCAACGTTGGGTGATGGAAAGGAATGAAAAACTGTTTTTT.

The chain links TRBV6-6 to TRBJ1-1; perhaps TRBD1 as D (5 bases). The V gene lost 4 bases and the J gene lost 3 bases, with 15 bases spanning the gap. CDR1 MNHNY and CDR2 SVGAGI come from the germline V gene (reference sequence). The CDR3 has 15 amino acids. The CDR3 reads CASSSQGRGHTEAFF. The CDR3 DNA follows: TGTGCCAGCAGTTCGCAGGGAAGGGGACACACTGAAGCTTTCTTT.

The chain uses TRBV7-9 and TRBJ2-2; D unresolved. Per the germline V gene, CDR1 is SEHNR and CDR2 is FQNEAQ (reference sequence). Trimming took 1 base from V and 5 from J, leaving 8 bases between them. The CDR3 runs to 14 residues. CDR3 in DNA: TGTGCCAGCAGCTTAGACGCAGATACCGGGGAGCTGTTTTTT. This gives the protein CASSLDADTGELFF. Combining the CDR3 with reference TRBV7-9 and TRBJ2-2 gives the whole variable domain DTGVSQNPRHKITKRGQNVTFRCDPISEHNRLYWYRQTLGQGPEFLTYFQNEAQLEKSRLLSDRFSAERPKGSFSTLEIQRTEQGDSAMYLCASSLDADTGELFFGEGSRLTVL.